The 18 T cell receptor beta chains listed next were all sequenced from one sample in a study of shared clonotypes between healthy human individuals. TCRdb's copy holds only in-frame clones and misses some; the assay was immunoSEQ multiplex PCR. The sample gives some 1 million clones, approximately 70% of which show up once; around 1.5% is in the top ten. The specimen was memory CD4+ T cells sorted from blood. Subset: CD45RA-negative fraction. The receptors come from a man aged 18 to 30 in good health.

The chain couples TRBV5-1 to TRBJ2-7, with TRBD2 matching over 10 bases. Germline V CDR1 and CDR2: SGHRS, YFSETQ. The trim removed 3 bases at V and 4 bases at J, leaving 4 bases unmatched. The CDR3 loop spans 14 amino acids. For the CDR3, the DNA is TGCGCCAGCAGCTGGGCTAGCGGGAGTTACGAGCAGTACTTC. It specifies CASSWASGSYEQYF.

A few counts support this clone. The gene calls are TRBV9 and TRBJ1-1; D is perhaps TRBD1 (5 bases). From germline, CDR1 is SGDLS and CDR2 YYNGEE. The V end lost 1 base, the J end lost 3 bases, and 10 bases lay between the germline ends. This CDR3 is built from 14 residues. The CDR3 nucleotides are TGTGCCAGCAGCGTAATCACAGGCGACACTGAAGCTTTCTTT. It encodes CASSVITGDTEAFF. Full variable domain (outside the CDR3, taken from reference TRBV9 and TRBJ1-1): DSGVTQTPKHLITATGQRVTLRCSPRSGDLSVYWYQQSLDQGLQFLIQYYNGEERAKGNILERFSAQQFPDLHSELNLSSLELGDSALYFCASSVITGDTEAFFGQGTRLTVV.

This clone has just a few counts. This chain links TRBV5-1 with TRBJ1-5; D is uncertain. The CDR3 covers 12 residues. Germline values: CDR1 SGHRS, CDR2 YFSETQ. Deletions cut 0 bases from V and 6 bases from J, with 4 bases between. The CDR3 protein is CASSLAGQPQHF. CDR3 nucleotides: TGCGCCAGCAGCTTGGCAGGTCAGCCCCAGCATTTT. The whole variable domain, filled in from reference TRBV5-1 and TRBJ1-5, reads KAGVTQTPRYLIKTRGQQVTLSCSPISGHRSVSWYQQTPGQGLQFLFEYFSETQRNKGNFPGRFSGRQFSNSRSEMNVSTLELGDSALYLCASSLAGQPQHFGDGTRLSIL.

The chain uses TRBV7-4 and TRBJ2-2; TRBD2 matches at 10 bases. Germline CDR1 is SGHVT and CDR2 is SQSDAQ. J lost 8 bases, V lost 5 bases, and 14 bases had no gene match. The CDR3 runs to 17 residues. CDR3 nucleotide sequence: TGTGCCAGCAGCGTTACATTGGCTAGCGGGAGTTCGGGGGAGCTGTTTTTT. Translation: CASSVTLASGSSGELFF.

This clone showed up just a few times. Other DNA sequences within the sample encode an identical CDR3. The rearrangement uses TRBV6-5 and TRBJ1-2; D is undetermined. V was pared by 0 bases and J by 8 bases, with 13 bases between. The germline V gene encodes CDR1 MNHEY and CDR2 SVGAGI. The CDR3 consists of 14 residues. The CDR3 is CASSYSDQTGGYTF. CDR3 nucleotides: TGTGCCAGCAGTTACTCGGACCAGACGGGGGGCTACACCTTC.

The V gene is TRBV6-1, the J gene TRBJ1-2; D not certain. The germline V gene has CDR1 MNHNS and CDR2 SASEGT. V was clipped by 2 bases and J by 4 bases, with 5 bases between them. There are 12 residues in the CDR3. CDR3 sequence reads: CASSETSYGYTF. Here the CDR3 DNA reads TGTGCCAGCAGTGAAACAAGCTATGGCTACACCTTC.

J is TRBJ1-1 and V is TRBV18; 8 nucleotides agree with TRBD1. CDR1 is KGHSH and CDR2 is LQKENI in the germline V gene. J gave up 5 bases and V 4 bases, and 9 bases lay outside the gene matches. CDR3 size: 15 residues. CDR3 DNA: TGTGCCAGCTCACGAGATACAGGGGGAAGAACTGAAGCTTTCTTT. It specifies CASSRDTGGRTEAFF.

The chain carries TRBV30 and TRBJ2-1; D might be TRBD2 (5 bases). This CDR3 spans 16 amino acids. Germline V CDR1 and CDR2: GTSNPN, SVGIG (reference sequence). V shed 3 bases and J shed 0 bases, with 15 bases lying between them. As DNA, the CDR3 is TGTGCCTGGAGCGCCTCACTAGTGAGCTCCTACAATGAGCAGTTCTTC. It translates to CAWSASLVSSYNEQFF.

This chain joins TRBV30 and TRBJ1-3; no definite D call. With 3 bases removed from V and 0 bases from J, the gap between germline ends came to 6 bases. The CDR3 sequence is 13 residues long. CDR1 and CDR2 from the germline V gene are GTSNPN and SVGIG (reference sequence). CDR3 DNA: TGTGCCTGGAGGCCATTCTCTGGAAACACCATATATTTT. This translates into CAWRPFSGNTIYF.

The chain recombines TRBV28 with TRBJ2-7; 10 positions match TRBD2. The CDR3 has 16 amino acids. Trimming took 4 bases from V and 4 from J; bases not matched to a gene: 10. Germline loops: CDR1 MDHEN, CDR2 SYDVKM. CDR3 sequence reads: CASSSPRSGRAYEQYF. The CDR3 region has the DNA TGTGCCAGCAGTTCCCCGAGAAGCGGGAGGGCGTACGAGCAGTACTTC.

The CDR3 reads CSVGTASYEQYF. DNA of the CDR3: TGCAGCGTTGGCACCGCCTCCTACGAGCAGTACTTC. The chain uses TRBV29-1 and TRBJ2-7; D unresolved. Germline-derived CDR1 and CDR2 are SQVTM and ANQGSEA. Deletions cut 4 bases from V and 0 bases from J, with 7 bases between. This CDR3 is built from 12 residues.

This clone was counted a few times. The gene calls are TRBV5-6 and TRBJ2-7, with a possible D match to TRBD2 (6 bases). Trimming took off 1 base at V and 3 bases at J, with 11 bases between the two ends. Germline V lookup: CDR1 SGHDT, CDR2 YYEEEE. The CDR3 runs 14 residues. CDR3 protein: CASSLLREFYEQYF. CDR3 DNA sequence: TGTGCCAGCAGCTTGCTACGGGAGTTCTACGAGCAGTACTTC.

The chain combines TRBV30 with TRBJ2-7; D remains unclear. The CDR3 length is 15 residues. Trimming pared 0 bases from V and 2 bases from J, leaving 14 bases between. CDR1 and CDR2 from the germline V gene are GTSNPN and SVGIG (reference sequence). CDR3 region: CAWSVTPSLTYEQYF. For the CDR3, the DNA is TGTGCCTGGAGTGTAACCCCCAGCCTTACCTACGAGCAGTACTTC.

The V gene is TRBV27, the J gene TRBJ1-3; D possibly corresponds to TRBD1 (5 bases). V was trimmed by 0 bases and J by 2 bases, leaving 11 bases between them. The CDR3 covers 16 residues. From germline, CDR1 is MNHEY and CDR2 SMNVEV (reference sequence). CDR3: CASSLSMGGTGNTIYF. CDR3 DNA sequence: TGTGCCAGCAGTTTATCGATGGGGGGTACTGGAAACACCATATATTTT.

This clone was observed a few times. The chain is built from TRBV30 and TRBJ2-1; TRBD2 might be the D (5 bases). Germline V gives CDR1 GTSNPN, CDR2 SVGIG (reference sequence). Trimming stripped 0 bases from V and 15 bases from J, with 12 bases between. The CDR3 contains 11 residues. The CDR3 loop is CAWSVRERRFF. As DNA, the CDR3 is TGTGCCTGGAGTGTAAGGGAGAGGAGGTTCTTC.

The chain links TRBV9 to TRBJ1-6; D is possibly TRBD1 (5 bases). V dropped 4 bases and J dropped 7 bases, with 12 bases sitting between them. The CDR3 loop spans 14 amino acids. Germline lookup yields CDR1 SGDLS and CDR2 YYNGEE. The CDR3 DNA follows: TGTGCCAGCAGCCGAAATCGACAGAATTCACCCCTCCACTTT. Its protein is CASSRNRQNSPLHF.

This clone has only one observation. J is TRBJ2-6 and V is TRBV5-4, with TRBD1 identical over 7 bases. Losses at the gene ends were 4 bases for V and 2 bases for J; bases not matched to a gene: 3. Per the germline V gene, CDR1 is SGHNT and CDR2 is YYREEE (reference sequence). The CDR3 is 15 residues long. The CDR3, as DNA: TGTGCCAGCAGCAATACAGGGGCTGGGGCCAACGTCCTGACTTTC. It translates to CASSNTGAGANVLTF.

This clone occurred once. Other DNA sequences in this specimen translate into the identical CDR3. CDR3 loop: CASSETGYYGYTF. In DNA form, the CDR3 reads TGTGCCAGCAGTGAAACAGGGTACTATGGCTACACCTTC. The V gene is TRBV2, the J gene TRBJ1-2; the D gene is possibly TRBD1 (6 bases). Trimming cost V 2 bases and J 3 bases, with 7 bases left between them. The germline V gene encodes CDR1 SNHLY and CDR2 FYNNEI. CDR3 length equals 13 residues.